Listed below are T cell receptor beta chains from one sample, sequenced in a study of T cells in tuberculosis. Method: immunoSEQ multiplex PCR; TCRdb's copy keeps in-frame clones and lacks some. The repertoire holds about 54,000 clones, roughly 87% seen once, with around a fifth in the top ten. Sequencing used CD1b-GMM tetramer-negative cells sorted from PBMCs. The receptors originated from an adult woman with latent tuberculosis. The CDR3 runs from the conserved cysteine through the conserved F or W. The D gene is left open where the match is weak. Size is stated for part of the rows, as once, few or many counts, or as a class when the clone is expanded.

abundance: .
j_gene: TRBJ1-2
d_gene: .
v_gene: TRBV4-1
CDR3nt: TGCGCCAGCAGCCAAGAATCGAGTGCCAACTATGGCTACACCTTC
CDR3aa: CASSQESSANYGYTF

abundance: .
j_gene: TRBJ1-6
d_gene: TRBD1
v_gene: TRBV10-3
CDR3nt: TGTGCCACACAGGACAGGGGCGGTTCACCCCTCCACTTT
CDR3aa: CATQDRGGSPLHF

abundance: .
j_gene: TRBJ2-7
d_gene: TRBD1
v_gene: TRBV19
CDR3nt: TGTGCCAGTAGTAGAGGGGACAGTTACGAGCAGTACTTC
CDR3aa: CASSRGDSYEQYF

abundance: .
j_gene: TRBJ2-3
d_gene: .
v_gene: TRBV19
CDR3nt: TGTGCCAGTAGTATAGATCCCGCAGACTATACGCAGTATTTT
CDR3aa: CASSIDPADYTQYF

abundance: .
j_gene: TRBJ2-2
d_gene: TRBD1
v_gene: TRBV30
CDR3nt: TGTGCCTGGGAGAACCGGGACAGGGCGTCCGGGGAGCTGTTTTTT
CDR3aa: CAWENRDRASGELFF

abundance: .
j_gene: TRBJ2-5
d_gene: .
v_gene: TRBV7-2
CDR3nt: TGTGCCAGCAGATCAACAGGGAGTGAGACCCAGTACTTC
CDR3aa: CASRSTGSETQYF

abundance: .
j_gene: TRBJ2-3
d_gene: .
v_gene: TRBV29-1
CDR3nt: TGCAGCGTTTTGGGGCCAGATACGCAGTATTTT
CDR3aa: CSVLGPDTQYF

abundance: once
j_gene: TRBJ2-4
d_gene: .
v_gene: TRBV2
CDR3nt: TGTGCCAGCAGCGCCCGGGACTCGGGGAACATTCAGTACTTC
CDR3aa: CASSARDSGNIQYF

abundance: .
j_gene: TRBJ2-7
d_gene: TRBD2
v_gene: TRBV7-2
CDR3nt: TGTGCCAGCAGCTTAGGGACAGGGACTAGCGGGAGGGCCTACGAGCAGTACTTC
CDR3aa: CASSLGTGTSGRAYEQYF

abundance: .
j_gene: TRBJ2-2
d_gene: .
v_gene: TRBV30
CDR3nt: TGTGCCTGGAGTGTTGGCAGGGGCCCGAACACCGGGGAGCTGTTTTTT
CDR3aa: CAWSVGRGPNTGELFF

abundance: .
j_gene: TRBJ1-5
d_gene: TRBD1
v_gene: TRBV6-5
CDR3nt: TGTGCCAGCAGTTACTCCGACAGGGGAGATCAGCCCCAGCATTTT
CDR3aa: CASSYSDRGDQPQHF

abundance: .
j_gene: TRBJ2-7
d_gene: .
v_gene: TRBV29-1
CDR3nt: TGCAGCGTTACCTTTCGGAGCTCCTACGAGCAGTACTTC
CDR3aa: CSVTFRSSYEQYF

abundance: .
j_gene: TRBJ1-2
d_gene: TRBD1
v_gene: TRBV2
CDR3nt: TGTGCCAGCAGTCCTGGACAGGGCTATGGCTACACCTTC
CDR3aa: CASSPGQGYGYTF

abundance: .
j_gene: TRBJ2-3
d_gene: .
v_gene: TRBV4-2
CDR3nt: TGTGCCAGCAGCCAGGAAGGGGGGGTCACAGATACGCAGTATTTT
CDR3aa: CASSQEGGVTDTQYF

abundance: .
j_gene: TRBJ2-5
d_gene: .
v_gene: TRBV7-6
CDR3nt: TGTGCCAGCAGCTCCGAGGGATTGGAGACCCAGTACTTC
CDR3aa: CASSSEGLETQYF

abundance: .
j_gene: TRBJ2-3
d_gene: .
v_gene: TRBV7-9
CDR3nt: TGTGCCAGCAGCGCCAACAGGGAAGCAGATACGCAGTATTTT
CDR3aa: CASSANREADTQYF

abundance: .
j_gene: TRBJ1-2
d_gene: .
v_gene: TRBV27
CDR3nt: TGTGCCAGCAAAGGAGTGGGTCGTCCTAACTATGGCTACACCTTC
CDR3aa: CASKGVGRPNYGYTF

abundance: .
j_gene: TRBJ2-5
d_gene: TRBD1
v_gene: TRBV5-1
CDR3nt: TGCGCCAGCAGCCCAGGGAGAACAGGGGGCGAGACCCAGTACTTC
CDR3aa: CASSPGRTGGETQYF

abundance: medium-sized
j_gene: TRBJ2-7
d_gene: .
v_gene: TRBV11-2
CDR3nt: TGTGCCAGCAGCCTACGGACGGGGGAGCAGTACTTC
CDR3aa: CASSLRTGEQYF

abundance: .
j_gene: TRBJ1-5
d_gene: .
v_gene: TRBV27
CDR3nt: TGTGCCAGCAAGGCGGCCCGCAATCAGCCCCAGCATTTT
CDR3aa: CASKAARNQPQHF

abundance: .
j_gene: TRBJ2-1
d_gene: .
v_gene: TRBV7-6
CDR3nt: TGTGCCAGCAGCTTAGGGAGGTCAGGGGTTACCTACAATGAGCAGTTCTTC
CDR3aa: CASSLGRSGVTYNEQFF

abundance: .
j_gene: TRBJ2-7
d_gene: TRBD2
v_gene: TRBV27
CDR3nt: TGTGCCAGCAGGATGACTAGCGGGGGGTCCTACGAGCAGTACTTC
CDR3aa: CASRMTSGGSYEQYF

abundance: .
j_gene: TRBJ2-1
d_gene: .
v_gene: TRBV23-1
CDR3nt: TGCGCCAGCAGTCAATCGATGCTAGCGGAGACAGGCGATGAGCAGTTCTTC
CDR3aa: CASSQSMLAETGDEQFF

abundance: .
j_gene: TRBJ2-2
d_gene: .
v_gene: TRBV7-9
CDR3nt: TGTGCCAGCAGCTCGTTGACAGGTGACACCGGGGAGCTGTTTTTT
CDR3aa: CASSSLTGDTGELFF

abundance: .
j_gene: TRBJ2-2
d_gene: TRBD1
v_gene: TRBV10-3
CDR3nt: TGTGCCTTACAGGGGGCGGACACCGGGGAGCTGTTTTTT
CDR3aa: CALQGADTGELFF

abundance: .
j_gene: TRBJ1-1
d_gene: .
v_gene: TRBV9
CDR3nt: TGTGCCAGCAGCGTAGTTCCAACATCCCGCGAAGCTTTCTTT
CDR3aa: CASSVVPTSREAFF

abundance: .
j_gene: TRBJ1-5
d_gene: TRBD1
v_gene: TRBV5-6
CDR3nt: TGTGCCAGCAGCCATGGGACAGGGAGTGGGGCCCAGCATTTT
CDR3aa: CASSHGTGSGAQHF

abundance: few
j_gene: TRBJ2-1
d_gene: TRBD2
v_gene: TRBV7-3
CDR3nt: TGTGCCAGCAGCTTAATGACTAGCGATGAGCAGTTCTTC
CDR3aa: CASSLMTSDEQFF

abundance: .
j_gene: TRBJ2-7
d_gene: .
v_gene: TRBV28
CDR3nt: TGTGCCAGCAGTAGCGGAGACTACGAGCAGTACTTC
CDR3aa: CASSSGDYEQYF

abundance: .
j_gene: TRBJ2-1
d_gene: TRBD2
v_gene: TRBV29-1
CDR3nt: TGCAGCGTTCCTAGCGGGAGTTCCTACAATGAGCAGTTCTTC
CDR3aa: CSVPSGSSYNEQFF

abundance: .
j_gene: TRBJ1-5
d_gene: .
v_gene: TRBV27
CDR3nt: TGTGCCAGTCGAAGGGGACTTAATCAGCCCCAGCATTTT
CDR3aa: CASRRGLNQPQHF

abundance: .
j_gene: TRBJ1-1
d_gene: .
v_gene: TRBV4-1
CDR3nt: TGCGCCAGCAGCCAAGTCGGGGTTCGTGGGAGAGACACTGAAGCTTTCTTT
CDR3aa: CASSQVGVRGRDTEAFF

abundance: .
j_gene: TRBJ2-1
d_gene: .
v_gene: TRBV6-5
CDR3nt: TGTGCCAGCAGTACAGGGAGCAATGAGCAGTTCTTC
CDR3aa: CASSTGSNEQFF

abundance: .
j_gene: TRBJ2-3
d_gene: .
v_gene: TRBV11-2
CDR3nt: TGTGCCAGCAGCTTAATGGGGTTCGGGGTTGCGAGCACAGATACGCAGTATTTT
CDR3aa: CASSLMGFGVASTDTQYF

abundance: .
j_gene: TRBJ2-3
d_gene: .
v_gene: TRBV7-2
CDR3nt: TGTGCCAGCAGCTTAGTTGGCGGGGAGACAGATACGCAGTATTTT
CDR3aa: CASSLVGGETDTQYF

abundance: .
j_gene: TRBJ2-1
d_gene: .
v_gene: TRBV30
CDR3nt: TGTGCCTGGGAGTCTTACAATGAGCAGTTCTTC
CDR3aa: CAWESYNEQFF

abundance: .
j_gene: TRBJ2-1
d_gene: TRBD1
v_gene: TRBV5-4
CDR3nt: TGTGCCAGCAGCTCGGGGGACAGGGGGGGAATTAATGAGCAGTTCTTC
CDR3aa: CASSSGDRGGINEQFF

abundance: .
j_gene: TRBJ2-7
d_gene: .
v_gene: TRBV4-3
CDR3nt: TGCGCCAGCAGCCAAGATGAGGGTCCCTACGAGCAGTACTTC
CDR3aa: CASSQDEGPYEQYF